The entry below describes one T cell receptor beta chain. Its specificity is unknown. These data come from a study of cytomegalovirus exposure and HLA in healthy donors. Study-level results: The listing of 150 to 200 TCR beta chains classed them as cytomegalovirus-associated. With high specificity and sensitivity, the classifier reportedly diagnosed cytomegalovirus status.

The CDR3 is 14 amino acids. Trimming pared 6 bases from V and 0 bases from J, leaving 9 bases between. CDR1 is SGHVS, CDR2 FQNEAQ, per germline. Sequencing used immunoSEQ multiplex PCR; TCRdb keeps in-frame clones, though not all of them. Of about 170,000 clones listed, around nine tenths are singletons. The chain joins TRBV7-8 to TRBJ1-3, with D maybe TRBD1 (6 bases). What was sequenced was PBMCs. The sequence was obtained from a woman younger than 45 in good health and CMV-seronegative. CDR3 in amino acids: CASRGGPSGNTIYF. CDR3 DNA sequence: TGTGCCAGCAGAGGGGGACCCTCTGGAAACACCATATATTTT.